This T cell receptor beta chain was profiled in a study of T cells in localized non-small cell lung cancer. The germline gives CDR1 LNHDA, CDR2 SQIVND (reference sequence). CDR3 size: 16 residues. In the case of this clone: A read error may produce the germline difference seen at one junction end.

Clones were sequenced by immunoSEQ multiplex PCR, and TCRdb holds only the in-frame ones, with some missing. The sample shows 25,000 to 30,000 clones, roughly 90% of them seen only once. Here the sequenced sample was peripheral blood, taken before any cancer treatment. J is TRBJ1-3 and V is TRBV19, with 10 bases matching TRBD1. This TCR was recovered from a male donor aged 60 or over with stage I lung adenocarcinoma. In DNA, the CDR3 is TGTGCCAGTAGCACATTGGACAGGGGGTATGGAGACACCATATATTTT. This translates into CASSTLDRGYGDTIYF.